Below, one TCR beta chain is given with its context. Its antigen is unidentified. This sample is drawn from a study of early T cells in non-severe SARS-CoV-2 infection. Findings and caveats of the study: Anti-spike CD8 specificities were favored by VDJdb matching, whose results missed private and CD4 specificities.

Each single cDNA molecule received a unique molecular identifier. Each CDR3 protein is one row after TCRdb ran MiXCR on the 5' RACE reads. This table has about 90,000 distinct CDR3 sequences, approximately 12% appearing once. Germline V gene data show CDR1 as MNHEY and CDR2 as SVGAGI. V lost 0 bases, J lost 1 base, and 9 bases lay in between. This CDR3 region has 15 residues. The material sequenced was whole blood, taken at baseline. The receptor comes from an adult who was a healthcare worker with PCR-confirmed SARS-CoV-2 infection or an uninfected control (not recorded which). V is TRBV6-5 and J is TRBJ1-1; D is uncertain. The CDR3 DNA is TGTGCCAGCAGTTACTCGATACTGCAGAACACTGAAGCTTTCTTT. This sequence encodes CASSYSILQNTEAFF.